The subject of this entry is one T cell receptor (beta chain). Its antigen is unknown. The sample is drawn from a study of cytomegalovirus exposure and HLA in healthy donors. Study-wide context: Out of 398 genotyped donors, around 80% belonged to the Caucasian-associated ancestry cluster.

This PCR relied on a set of 60 Vbeta primers and 13 Jbeta primers. Measured with immunoSEQ multiplex PCR; TCRdb has only the in-frame clones, and not every one. The sample includes over 150,000 clones, roughly 80% of them seen just once. Study-level results: 164 TCR beta chains were listed as cytomegalovirus-associated. CMV antigen specificity of a few CMV-associated chains was confirmed in vitro.

The source is a man aged 25 to 40 in good health and CMV-seropositive. Source material: PBMCs.

CDR3 protein: CASRETGSSGNTIYF. The CDR3 DNA reads as TGTGCCAGCAGGGAAACAGGAAGCTCTGGAAACACCATATATTTT. The chain uses TRBV4-2 and TRBJ1-3, with D possibly being TRBD1 (5 bases). V was shortened by 6 bases and J by 0 bases, with 12 bases between the two germline ends. This CDR3 is 15 amino acids long. Per germline, CDR1 LGHNA and CDR2 YNFKEQ.